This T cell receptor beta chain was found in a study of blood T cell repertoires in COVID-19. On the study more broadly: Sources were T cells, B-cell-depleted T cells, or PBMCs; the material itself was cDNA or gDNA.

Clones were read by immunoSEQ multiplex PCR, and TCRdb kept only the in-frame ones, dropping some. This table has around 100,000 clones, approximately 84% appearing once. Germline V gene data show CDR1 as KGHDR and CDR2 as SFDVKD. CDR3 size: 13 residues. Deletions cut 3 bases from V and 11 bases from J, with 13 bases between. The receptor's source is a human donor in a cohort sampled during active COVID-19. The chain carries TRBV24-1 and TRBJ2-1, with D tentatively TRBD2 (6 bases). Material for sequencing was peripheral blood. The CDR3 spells CATSDVRDSQQFF. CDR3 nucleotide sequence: TGTGCCACCAGTGATGTTCGGGACTCCCAGCAGTTCTTC.